This T cell receptor (beta chain) was documented in a study of T cell repertoires in cytomegalovirus infection (dated by TCRdb to about 2019). About the investigation overall: The HLA type of each donor mattered for the analysis, because public TCR beta signatures pointed to carriage of CMV infection along with the matching HLA type.

Trimming removed 3 bases from V and 4 bases from J, leaving 9 bases between the germline ends. The CDR3, cysteine through phenylalanine, is 13 amino acids long. Of all the DNA, just the CDR3 is kept, 39 bases in frame from base 1. The sequencer listed for this sample is Illumina HiSeq 1500. In-frame beta chains were kept once TCRdb had trimmed the public reads at Q25 with fastp and called clones with MiXCR. Identical CDR3 protein sequences are pooled into one entry, listed with their most common genes and DNA. The sample table contains 630,000 or so distinct CDR3 sequences; only one count was recorded for 20% to 25% of them. Under 8.5% of the sample comes from the top ten. Findings and caveats that apply to the study as a whole: In both this cohort and an independent approximately 370-donor cohort, the cumulative frequency of public TCR beta family members distinguished carriers of CMV infection plus the relevant HLA type. The ex vivo response was dominated by HLA-C-restricted CMV-specific TCR beta clonotypes, which also provided the single most frequent clonotype in two of eight donors.

Concerning this clonotype itself: The clone's antigen remains unknown. No much larger clone is present one base from it, and per-base qualities are unavailable.

The chain is encoded by TRBV12-3 or TRBV12-4 joined to TRBJ1-2; the D gene cannot be resolved reliably. The clonotype comes from a human donor in good health (CMV status not recorded). Some clones in this sample may be carry-over from other donors' samples. The material sequenced was CD8+ T cells from PBMCs. The CDR3 reads CASSFGDLYGYTF. The DNA sequence reads TGTGCCAGCAGTTTCGGAGACCTCTATGGCTACACCTTC.